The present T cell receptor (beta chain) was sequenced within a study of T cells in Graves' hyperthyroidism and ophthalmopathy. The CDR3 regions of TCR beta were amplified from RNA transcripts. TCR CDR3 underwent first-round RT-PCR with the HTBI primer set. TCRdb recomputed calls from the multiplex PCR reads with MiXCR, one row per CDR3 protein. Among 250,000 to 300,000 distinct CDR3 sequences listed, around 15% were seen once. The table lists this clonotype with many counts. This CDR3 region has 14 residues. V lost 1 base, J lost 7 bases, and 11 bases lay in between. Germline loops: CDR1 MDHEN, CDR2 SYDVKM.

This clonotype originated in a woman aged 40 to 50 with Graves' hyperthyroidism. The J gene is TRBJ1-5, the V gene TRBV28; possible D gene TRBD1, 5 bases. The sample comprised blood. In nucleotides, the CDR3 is TGTGCCAGCAGTTTATCAGGGACCTACCAGCCCCAGCATTTT. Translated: CASSLSGTYQPQHF.